This T cell receptor beta chain came from a study of T cell responses to AZD1222 COVID-19 vaccine. Background on the study: Some second doses came at about 4 weeks and others at about 12 weeks; these were pooled.

Broader study findings: Spike-specific TCR breadth and depth were elevated following two AZD1222 doses. Repertoires were obtained solely post-peak T cell response. Donors were chiefly white British, with a greater number of females, and clonal diversity was perhaps underestimated.

The CDR3 sequence is 13 residues long. This table comes from immunoSEQ multiplex PCR, and its TCRdb copy is limited to in-frame clones, with some not included. The sample consists of under 200,000 clones, roughly 92% of them appearing once. Concerning this clone: No antigen is known for it.

V and J are TRBV21-1 and TRBJ2-7; the table's D call, TRBD1, was not checked against the DNA. TRBV21-1 is a pseudogene locus. This receptor was obtained from an adult in good health. Specimen: peripheral blood, collected on day 0 of AZD1222 vaccination. The CDR3 reads CASSIRQFYEQYF. CDR3 nucleotides: TGTGCCAGCAGCATACGACAATTTTACGAGCAGTACTTC.